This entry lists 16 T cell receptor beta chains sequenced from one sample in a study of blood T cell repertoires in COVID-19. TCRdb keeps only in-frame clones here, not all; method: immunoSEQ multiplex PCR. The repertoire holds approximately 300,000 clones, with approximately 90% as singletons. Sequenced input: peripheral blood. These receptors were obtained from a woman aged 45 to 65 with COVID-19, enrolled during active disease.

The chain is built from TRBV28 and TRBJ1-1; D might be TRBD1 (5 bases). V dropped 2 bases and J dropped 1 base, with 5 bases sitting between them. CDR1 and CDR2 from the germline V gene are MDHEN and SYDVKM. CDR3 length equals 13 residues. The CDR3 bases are TGTGCCAGCAGTTTAGGGGCGAACACTGAAGCTTTCTTT. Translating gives CASSLGANTEAFF.

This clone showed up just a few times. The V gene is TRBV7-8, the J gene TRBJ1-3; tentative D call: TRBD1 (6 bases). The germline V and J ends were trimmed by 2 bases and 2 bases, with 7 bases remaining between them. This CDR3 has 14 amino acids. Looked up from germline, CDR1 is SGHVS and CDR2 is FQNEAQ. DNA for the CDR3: TGTGCCAGCAGCTTACCAGGGGCTGGAAACACCATATATTTT. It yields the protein CASSLPGAGNTIYF.

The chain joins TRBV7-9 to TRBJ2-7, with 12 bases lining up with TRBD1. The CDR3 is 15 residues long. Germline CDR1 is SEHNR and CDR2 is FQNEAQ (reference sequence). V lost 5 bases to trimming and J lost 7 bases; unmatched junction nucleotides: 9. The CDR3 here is CASSPTGTGGEEQYF. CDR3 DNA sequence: TGTGCCAGCAGCCCCACCGGGACAGGGGGCGAAGAGCAGTACTTC.

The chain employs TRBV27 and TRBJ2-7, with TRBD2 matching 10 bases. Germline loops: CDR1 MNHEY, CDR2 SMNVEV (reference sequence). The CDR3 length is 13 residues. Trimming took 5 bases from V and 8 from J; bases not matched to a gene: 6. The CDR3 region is CASSELAGIKQYF. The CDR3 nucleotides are TGTGCCAGCAGTGAACTAGCGGGGATAAAGCAGTACTTC.

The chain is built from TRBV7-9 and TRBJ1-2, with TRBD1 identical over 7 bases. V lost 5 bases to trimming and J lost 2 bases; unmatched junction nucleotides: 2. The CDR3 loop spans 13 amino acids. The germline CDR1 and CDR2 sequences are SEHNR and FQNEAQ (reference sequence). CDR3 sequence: CASSGQVNYGYTF. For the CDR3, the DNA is TGTGCCAGCAGCGGACAGGTGAACTATGGCTACACCTTC.

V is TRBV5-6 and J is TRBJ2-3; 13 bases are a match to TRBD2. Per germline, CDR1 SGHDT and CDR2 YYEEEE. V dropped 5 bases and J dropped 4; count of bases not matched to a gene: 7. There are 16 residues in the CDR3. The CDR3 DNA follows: TGTGCCAGCAGTCCCGGACTAGCGGGAGTGGCAGATACGCAGTATTTT. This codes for CASSPGLAGVADTQYF.

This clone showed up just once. CDR3 sequence reads: CASSLEGRASEQFF. Here the CDR3 DNA reads TGTGCCAGCAGTTTGGAGGGCCGGGCAAGTGAGCAGTTCTTC. The rearrangement uses TRBV27 and TRBJ2-1, with a weak D call TRBD2 (6 bases). Trimming stripped 3 bases from V and 9 bases from J, with 15 bases between. CDR3 size: 14 residues. Germline values: CDR1 MNHEY, CDR2 SMNVEV (reference sequence).

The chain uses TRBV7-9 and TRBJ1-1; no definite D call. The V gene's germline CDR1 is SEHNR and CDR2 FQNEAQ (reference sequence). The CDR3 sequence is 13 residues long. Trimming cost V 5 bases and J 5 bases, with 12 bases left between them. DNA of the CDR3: TGTGCCAGCAGCGGAGGAGGGAAGACTGAAGCTTTCTTT. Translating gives CASSGGGKTEAFF.

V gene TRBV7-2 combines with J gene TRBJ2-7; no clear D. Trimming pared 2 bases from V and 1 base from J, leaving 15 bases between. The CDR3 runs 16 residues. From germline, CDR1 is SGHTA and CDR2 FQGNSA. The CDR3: CASSLPLPDISYEQYF. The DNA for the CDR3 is TGTGCCAGCAGCTTACCCCTCCCCGACATATCCTACGAGCAGTACTTC.

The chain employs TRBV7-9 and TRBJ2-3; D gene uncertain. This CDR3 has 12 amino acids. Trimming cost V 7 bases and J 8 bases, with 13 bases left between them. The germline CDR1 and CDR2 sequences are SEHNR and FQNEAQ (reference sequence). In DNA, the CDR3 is TGTGCCAGCACCCCGGCGACTGGTACGCAGTATTTT. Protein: CASTPATGTQYF.

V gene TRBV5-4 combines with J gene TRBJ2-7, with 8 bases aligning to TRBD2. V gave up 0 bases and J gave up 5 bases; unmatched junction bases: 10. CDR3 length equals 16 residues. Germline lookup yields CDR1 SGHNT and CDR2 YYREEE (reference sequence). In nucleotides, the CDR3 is TGTGCCAGCAGCTTGGGAGGCTTCGCGGGAGGCGACGAGCAGTACTTC. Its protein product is CASSLGGFAGGDEQYF.

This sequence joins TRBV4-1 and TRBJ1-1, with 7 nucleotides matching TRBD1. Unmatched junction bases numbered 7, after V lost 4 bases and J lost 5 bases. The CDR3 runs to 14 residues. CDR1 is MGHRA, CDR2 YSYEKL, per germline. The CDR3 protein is CASSRDRAVTEAFF. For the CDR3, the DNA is TGCGCCAGCAGCCGAGACAGGGCTGTTACTGAAGCTTTCTTT.

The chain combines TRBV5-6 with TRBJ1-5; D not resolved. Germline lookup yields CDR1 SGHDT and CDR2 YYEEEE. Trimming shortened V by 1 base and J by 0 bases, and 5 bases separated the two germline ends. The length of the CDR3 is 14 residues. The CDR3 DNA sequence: TGTGCCAGCAGCTTGCTCTATAGCAATCAGCCCCAGCATTTT. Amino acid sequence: CASSLLYSNQPQHF.

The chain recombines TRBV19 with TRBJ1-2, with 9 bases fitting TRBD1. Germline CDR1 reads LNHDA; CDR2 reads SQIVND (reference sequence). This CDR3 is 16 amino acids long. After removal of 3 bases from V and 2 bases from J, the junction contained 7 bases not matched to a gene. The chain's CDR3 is CASSISWDRENYGYTF. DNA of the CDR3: TGTGCCAGTAGTATCTCCTGGGACAGGGAAAACTATGGCTACACCTTC.

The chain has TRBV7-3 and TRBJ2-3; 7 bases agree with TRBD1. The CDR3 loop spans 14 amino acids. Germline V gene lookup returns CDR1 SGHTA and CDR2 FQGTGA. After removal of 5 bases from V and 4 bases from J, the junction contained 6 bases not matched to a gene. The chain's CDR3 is CASSTGDGSDTQYF. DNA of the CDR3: TGTGCCAGCAGCACAGGGGATGGGTCAGATACGCAGTATTTT. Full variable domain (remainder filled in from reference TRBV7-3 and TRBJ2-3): GAGVSQTPSNKVTEKGKYVELRCDPISGHTALYWYRQSLGQGPEFLIYFQGTGAADDSGLPNDRFFAVRPEGSVSTLKIQRTERGDSAVYLCASSTGDGSDTQYFGPGTRLTVL.

In nucleotides, the CDR3 is TGCGCCAGCAGCTCAGGACAGGGCCATGGCTACACCTTC. Its protein is CASSSGQGHGYTF. The gene calls are TRBV5-1 and TRBJ1-2; 8 bases fit TRBD1. Per the germline V gene, CDR1 is SGHRS and CDR2 is YFSETQ. Trimming took 3 bases from V and 6 from J; bases not matched to a gene: 4. The length of the CDR3 is 13 residues. Using reference TRBV5-1 and TRBJ1-2 for the parts outside the CDR3, the full variable domain is KAGVTQTPRYLIKTRGQQVTLSCSPISGHRSVSWYQQTPGQGLQFLFEYFSETQRNKGNFPGRFSGRQFSNSRSEMNVSTLELGDSALYLCASSSGQGHGYTFGSGTRLTVV.